These T cell receptor beta chains were read from a single sample in a study of shared clonotypes between healthy human individuals. The repertoire was sequenced with immunoSEQ multiplex PCR; TCRdb's copy has only in-frame clones and lacks some. The sample lists some 900,000 clones, over 60% occurring once. Material: memory CD4+ T cells sorted from blood. The receptor source for this set is a man between 18 and 35 years old in good health. Each CDR3 is given with its conserved first and last residue. Fields, in order: V gene, D gene, J gene, CDR3 protein, CDR3 DNA. D genes are given only for firm matches.

TRBV19	TRBD1	TRBJ2-7	CASSIVGTGASYEQYF	TGTGCCAGTAGTATAGTAGGGACAGGGGCCTCCTACGAGCAGTACTTC
TRBV30	TRBD1	TRBJ1-4	CAWEGTGRGEKLFF	TGTGCCTGGGAGGGGACAGGGAGGGGTGAAAAACTGTTTTTT
TRBV12-2	-	TRBJ2-7	CASRFPPGQGAREQYF	TGTGCAAGTCGCTTCCCCCCGGGACAGGGGGCGAGGGAGCAGTACTTC
TRBV5-6	TRBD1	TRBJ1-4	CASSSPGQGNEKLFF	TGTGCCAGCAGCTCGCCGGGACAGGGGAATGAAAAACTGTTTTTT
TRBV11-1	-	TRBJ2-5	CASSLERETQYF	TGTGCCAGCAGCTTAGAACGAGAGACCCAGTACTTC
TRBV5-4	TRBD1	TRBJ1-4	CASSPDREVATNEKLFF	TGTGCCAGCAGCCCGGACAGGGAGGTGGCCACTAATGAAAAACTGTTTTTT
TRBV29-1	-	TRBJ2-7	CSAGGRSVYEQYF	TGCAGCGCCGGGGGGCGTTCTGTCTACGAGCAGTACTTC
TRBV25-1	-	TRBJ1-6	CASSRGGDNSPLHF	TGTGCCAGCAGTAGGGGTGGAGATAATTCACCCCTCCACTTT
TRBV7-8	TRBD2	TRBJ2-7	CASSSGTSGSREQYF	TGTGCCAGCAGCTCGGGGACTAGCGGGAGTCGGGAGCAGTACTTC
TRBV6-1	TRBD2	TRBJ2-3	CASSLAGVDTQYF	TGTGCCAGCAGTCTAGCGGGGGTGGATACGCAGTATTTT
TRBV10-3	-	TRBJ2-5	CAISEGAGTQYF	TGTGCCATCAGTGAAGGGGCGGGGACCCAGTACTTC